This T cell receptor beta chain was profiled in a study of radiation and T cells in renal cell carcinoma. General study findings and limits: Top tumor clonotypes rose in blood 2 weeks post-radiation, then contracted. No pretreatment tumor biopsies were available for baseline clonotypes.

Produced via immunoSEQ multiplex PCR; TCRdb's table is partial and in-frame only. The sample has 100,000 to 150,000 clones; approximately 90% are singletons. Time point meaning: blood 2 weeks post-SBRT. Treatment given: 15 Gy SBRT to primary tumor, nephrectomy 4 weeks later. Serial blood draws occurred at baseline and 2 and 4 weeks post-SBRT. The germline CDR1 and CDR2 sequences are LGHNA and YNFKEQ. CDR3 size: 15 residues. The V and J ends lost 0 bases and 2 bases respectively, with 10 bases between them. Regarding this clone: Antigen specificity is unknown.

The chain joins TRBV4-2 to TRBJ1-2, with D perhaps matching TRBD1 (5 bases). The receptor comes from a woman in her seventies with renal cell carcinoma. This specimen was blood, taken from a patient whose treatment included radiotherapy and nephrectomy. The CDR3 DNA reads TGTGCCAGCAGCCAAGAACAGGACAACAACTATGGCTACACCTTC. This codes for CASSQEQDNNYGYTF.